This T cell receptor beta chain originates from a study of T cells in Graves' hyperthyroidism and ophthalmopathy. Trimming shortened V by 1 base and J by 3 bases, and 16 bases separated the two germline ends. Germline CDR1 reads SQVTM; CDR2 reads ANQGSEA. This CDR3 region has 15 residues. Regarding this clonotype: Its antigen is unknown.

The CDR3 regions of TCR beta were amplified from RNA transcripts. A first-round RT-PCR of the TCR CDR3 used the HTBI primer set. TCRdb recomputed calls from the multiplex PCR reads with MiXCR, one row per CDR3 protein. The sample records approximately 420,000 distinct CDR3 sequences, under 15% being singletons. Study results and caveats: Blood also carried most thyroid clonotypes expanded above 0.001. Median prediction lead before ophthalmopathy onset was six to eight months with the model.

V and J are TRBV29-1 and TRBJ2-7, with D perhaps TRBD2 (5 bases). The sequenced sample consisted of blood. The clonotype comes from a woman aged 25 to 45 with Graves' hyperthyroidism. CDR3 sequence reads: CSVEAGSSGVYEQYF. CDR3 bases: TGCAGCGTTGAAGCGGGCTCAAGCGGTGTCTACGAGCAGTACTTC.